These T cell receptor beta chains were read from a single sample in a study of cytomegalovirus exposure and HLA in healthy donors. Assay: immunoSEQ multiplex PCR; the TCRdb copy retains only in-frame clones and omits some. The sample lists 100,000 to 130,000 clones; approximately 96% were seen once. Sequenced material: PBMCs. The origin of the receptors is a woman aged 18-29 years in good health and CMV-seronegative. The conserved cysteine and the conserved F or W are not part of the CDR3 here.

J: TRBJ2-1; V: TRBV28; CDR3: ASSLSGSSYNEQF
J: TRBJ1-1; V: TRBV6-5; CDR3: ASTPGQSNTEAF
J: TRBJ1-2; V: TRBV19; CDR3: ASSIVTGYGYT
J: TRBJ2-7; V: TRBV5-4; CDR3: ASSRTGYEQY
J: TRBJ2-7; V: TRBV7-8; CDR3: ASSLGSLEQY
J: TRBJ1-5; V: TRBV19; CDR3: ASTRPQGAHNQPQH
J: TRBJ2-1; V: TRBV6-5; CDR3: ASSWKTGTEQF
J: TRBJ1-6; V: TRBV2; CDR3: ASSGGRQSNSPLH
J: TRBJ1-1; V: TRBV2; CDR3: ASLQGGNTEAF
J: TRBJ2-7; V: TRBV4-3; CDR3: ASSQGLAGTYEQY
J: TRBJ2-1; V: TRBV15; CDR3: ATTVSSYNEQF